The rows below give T cell receptor beta chains drawn from one sample of a study of beta chain features in type 1 diabetes. Data came from immunoSEQ multiplex PCR; TCRdb stores just in-frame clones and leaves some out. This table holds 200,000 to 250,000 clones, approximately 11% found once. Sequencing input: central memory CD4+ T cells from blood. Receptors originate from a young man in good health. Each CDR3 is given with its conserved first and last residue. The D gene is left open where the match is weak. Clone size is given for some rows only: seen once, a few or many times, or a class if the clone is expanded.

V gene	D gene	clone size	J gene	CDR3 DNA	CDR3 protein
TRBV6-6	NA	few	TRBJ1-5	TGTGCCAGCAGTGATGGAGGCAATCAGCCCCAGCATTTT	CASSDGGNQPQHF
TRBV7-2	NA	many	TRBJ2-3	TGTGCCAGCAGCCATCGCACAGATACGCAGTATTTT	CASSHRTDTQYF
TRBV6-5	TRBD2	NA	TRBJ2-1	TGTGCCAGCAGCCCGGGGGGGTTCCAGTTCTTC	CASSPGGFQFF
TRBV5-1	NA	NA	TRBJ2-2	TGCGCCAGCAGCCGAGGGGTAGCGTCCCACGGGGAGCTGTTTTTT	CASSRGVASHGELFF
TRBV28	NA	few	TRBJ2-5	TGTGCCAGCAGTTTTTTCGGTGAGACCAGGGGCCAAGAGACCCAGTACTTC	CASSFFGETRGQETQYF
TRBV29-1	TRBD2	NA	TRBJ2-7	TGCAGCACAATAGGGACTAGCGGGGGCAACTACGAGCAGTACTTC	CSTIGTSGGNYEQYF
TRBV13	NA	few	TRBJ2-7	TGTGCCAGCAGCACGGGCGGGACACAATCCTACGAGCAGTACTTC	CASSTGGTQSYEQYF
TRBV5-4	NA	few	TRBJ2-1	TGTGCCAGCAGCTTGGAGGACTTTGGTTATGAGCAGTTCTTC	CASSLEDFGYEQFF
TRBV4-3	NA	many	TRBJ1-4	TGCGCCAGCAGCCAAGTGGCGGGCCCACTGTTTTTT	CASSQVAGPLFF
TRBV30	NA	few	TRBJ1-2	TGTGCCTGGGAGAGGGGCTTCAACTATGGCTACACCTTC	CAWERGFNYGYTF
TRBV28	NA	NA	TRBJ1-4	TGTGCCAGCAGCCGCCCTCAGGGGACGGGTGAAAAACTGTTTTTT	CASSRPQGTGEKLFF
TRBV7-9	NA	few	TRBJ1-2	TGTGCCAGCAGCCGGGGGAGTAATAACTATGGCTACACCTTC	CASSRGSNNYGYTF
TRBV11-2	TRBD2	few	TRBJ2-1	TGTGCCAGCAGCTTAGGTTTTAGCGGGAGGACTTACAATGAGCAGTTCTTC	CASSLGFSGRTYNEQFF
TRBV29-1	TRBD2	NA	TRBJ2-2	TGCAGCGTTTCTGAAAGCGGGAGTGTGTCCGGGGAGCTGTTTTTT	CSVSESGSVSGELFF
TRBV5-4	TRBD2	few	TRBJ2-1	TGTGCCAGCAGCCCAACTAGCGGGGTATACTACAATGAGCAGTTCTTC	CASSPTSGVYYNEQFF
TRBV23-1	TRBD2	NA	TRBJ2-7	TGCGCCAGCAGTCAATCGACTAGCGGGAGGTCCGAGCAGTACTTC	CASSQSTSGRSEQYF
TRBV5-6	TRBD2	few	TRBJ2-1	TGTGCCAGCAACCCTCGGACTAGCGGGTCCTACAATGAGCAGTTCTTC	CASNPRTSGSYNEQFF
TRBV6-5	NA	few	TRBJ2-7	TGTGCCAGCAGCCCGGGAGAAGCGTTGAAGCAGTACTTC	CASSPGEALKQYF
TRBV7-2	NA	once	TRBJ2-7	TGTGCCAGCAGCCCCCGCGGTAGTCCCTCCTCCTACGAGCAGTACTTC	CASSPRGSPSSYEQYF
TRBV7-9	NA	few	TRBJ2-1	TGTGCCAGCAGCTTAGGAGGATATAGAACAGACAATGAGCAGTTCTTC	CASSLGGYRTDNEQFF
TRBV28	TRBD1	NA	TRBJ2-5	TGTGCCAGCAGTTTCGGTGGGACAGCAGGAGGCGGGGAGACCCAGTACTTC	CASSFGGTAGGGETQYF
TRBV13	NA	NA	TRBJ2-4	TGTGCCAGCAGCCCCTCAAGCGGAAACATTCAGTACTTC	CASSPSSGNIQYF
TRBV9	NA	NA	TRBJ2-7	TGTGCCAGCAGCGTAGCTTCGCAAGGGTGGGGCGAGCAGTACTTC	CASSVASQGWGEQYF
TRBV6-6	NA	NA	TRBJ2-1	TGTGCCAGCAGTTACTCGTTAGCGGATCACAATGAGCAGTTCTTC	CASSYSLADHNEQFF
TRBV19	NA	few	TRBJ2-3	TGTGCCAGTAGTATCACGGGAAATGGTGATACGCAGTATTTT	CASSITGNGDTQYF
TRBV4-2	NA	NA	TRBJ2-4	TGTGCCAGCAGCCCCCAGGGAGAGGGCAAAAACATTCAGTACTTC	CASSPQGEGKNIQYF
TRBV30	NA	NA	TRBJ1-2	TGTGCCTCCCGAGCCGCGGCCGTATACTATGGCTACACCTTC	CASRAAAVYYGYTF
TRBV10-3	NA	medium-sized	TRBJ2-1	TGTGCCATCATCGGGGCGGGACTCTACAATGAGCAGTTCTTC	CAIIGAGLYNEQFF